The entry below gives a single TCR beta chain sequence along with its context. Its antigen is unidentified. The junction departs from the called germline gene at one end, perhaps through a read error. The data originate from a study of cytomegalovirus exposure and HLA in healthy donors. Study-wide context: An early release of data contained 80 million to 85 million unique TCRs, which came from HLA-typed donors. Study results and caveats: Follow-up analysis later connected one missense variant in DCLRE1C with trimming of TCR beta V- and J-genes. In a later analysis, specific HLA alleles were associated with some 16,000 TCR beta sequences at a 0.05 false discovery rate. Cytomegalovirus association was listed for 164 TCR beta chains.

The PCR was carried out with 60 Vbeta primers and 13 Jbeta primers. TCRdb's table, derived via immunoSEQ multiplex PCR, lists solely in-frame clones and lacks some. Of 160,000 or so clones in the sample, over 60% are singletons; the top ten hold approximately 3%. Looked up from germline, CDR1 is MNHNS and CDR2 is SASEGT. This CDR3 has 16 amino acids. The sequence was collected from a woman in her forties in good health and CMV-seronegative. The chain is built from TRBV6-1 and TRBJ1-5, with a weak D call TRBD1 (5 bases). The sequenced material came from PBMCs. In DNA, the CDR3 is TGTGCCAGCAATGAATATAGGGGCAGGAGCAATCAGCCCCAGCATTTT. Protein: CASNEYRGRSNQPQHF.